This entry lists 7 T cell receptor beta chains sequenced from one sample in a study of T-cell reconstitution after alpha-beta-depleted transplantation in children (dated by TCRdb to about 2016). Library preparation employed PCR. Sequencer: Illumina HiSeq 2500. Molecular barcoding was employed in the preparation of TCR libraries, with unique molecular identifiers being used to normalize TCRbeta repertoire quantification. TCRdb passed the public sequencing reads through fastp at Q25 and MiXCR, retaining productive beta sequences. When rows share a CDR3 protein, they turn into one entry using the most common DNA and genes. This sample has a few hundred thousand distinct CDR3 sequences in its table, and 9.5% to 15% of those were observed once. The top ten clonotypes cover around 6% of the sample. Sequenced here: PBMCs from the stem cell graft donor, sampled from the stem cell graft. These receptor sequences come from a human donor who donated a stem cell graft to a child with combined immunodeficiency.

Ten or more counts support this clonotype. The chain uses TRBV3-1 and TRBJ2-7; tentatively, D is TRBD1 or TRBD2 (5 bases each). V was pared by 5 bases and J by 2 bases, with 19 bases between. Germline loops: CDR1 LGHDT, CDR2 YNNKEL (reference sequence). This CDR3 has 16 amino acids. Written as DNA, the CDR3 is TGTGCCAGCAGCACCCGACGGGGCGGCCTCCCCTACGAGCAGTACTTC. Translating it yields CASSTRRGGLPYEQYF.

There are a few counts of this clonotype. CDR3 sequence (DNA): TGCGCCAGCAGCTTAAGGACAGGGGGCGATGGCTACACCTTC. Its protein product is CASSLRTGGDGYTF. This sequence joins TRBV5-1 and TRBJ1-2; TRBD1 agrees at 11 bases. There are 14 residues in the CDR3. V shed 2 bases, J shed 6 bases, and the junction held 3 bases outside the gene matches. Germline CDR1 SGHRS, CDR2 YFSETQ.

This clonotype was counted only a few times. This chain connects TRBV11-2 to TRBJ2-3; TRBD2 aligns across 13 bases. V shed 5 bases, J shed 0 bases, and the junction held 17 bases outside the gene matches. There are 21 residues in the CDR3. CDR1 is SGHAT, CDR2 FQNNGV, per germline. CDR3 sequence: CASSPRMGLAGIKPSTDTQYF. DNA for the CDR3: TGTGCCAGCAGCCCCCGAATGGGACTAGCGGGAATAAAACCTAGCACAGATACGCAGTATTTT.

The table lists this clonotype with many counts. The chain has TRBV25-1 and TRBJ1-5, with D perhaps TRBD1 (5 bases). CDR3 size: 11 residues. The V gene lost 3 bases and the J gene lost 11 bases, with 8 bases spanning the gap. Germline CDR1 is MGHDK and CDR2 is SYGVNS. The CDR3 DNA follows: TGTGCCAGCAGTGACGGGGGGGCCCAGCATTTT. This gives the protein CASSDGGAQHF.

The V and J genes are TRBV21-1 and TRBJ2-1; the table assigns TRBD2, which was not confirmed against the DNA. TRBV21-1 is assigned pseudogene status. The CDR3 consists of 16 residues. CDR3 coding DNA: TGTGCCAGCAGCAAAGTAGGGCTAGCGACTTACAATGAGCAGTTCTTC. It encodes CASSKVGLATYNEQFF.

This clonotype has only a few counts. The rearrangement uses TRBV7-9 and TRBJ1-3; the D is unclear. Germline V gene data show CDR1 as SEHNR and CDR2 as FQNEAQ (reference sequence). The CDR3 has 13 residues. V dropped 6 bases and J dropped 0 bases, with 6 bases sitting between them. CDR3 in DNA: TGTGCCAGCAGATCAGGCTCTGGAAACACCATATATTTT. It is translated as CASRSGSGNTIYF.

The V and J genes are TRBV20-1 and TRBJ1-6; D not resolved. This CDR3 contains 14 residues. V was trimmed by 5 bases and J by 0 bases, leaving 8 bases between them. Germline loops: CDR1 DFQATT, CDR2 SNEGSKA (reference sequence). CDR3 DNA sequence: TGCAGTGCTCAGGAGAGCTCCTATAATTCACCCCTCCACTTT. It translates to CSAQESSYNSPLHF.